This is a list of T cell receptor beta chains from one sample in a study of beta chain features in type 1 diabetes. Some clones are missing from TCRdb's copy, which holds only in-frame ones; the method was immunoSEQ multiplex PCR. The sample lists about 160,000 clones; around 8.4% were seen once. The sequenced sample consisted of central memory CD4+ T cells from blood. These receptors came from a young woman with type 1 diabetes. Both conserved end residues are part of each CDR3. Fields, in order: V gene, clone size, J gene, D gene, CDR3 DNA, CDR3 protein. A D gene is named only where the DNA matches it firmly. Clone sizes are given selectively: once, few, many, or a class where the clone is expanded.

V: TRBV5-4
size: few
J: TRBJ2-3
D: -
DNA: TGCGCCAGCAGCTTTCCGGGGGAAGATACGCAGTATTTT
CDR3: CASSFPGEDTQYF

V: TRBV2
size: few
J: TRBJ1-5
D: TRBD1
DNA: TGTGCCAGCAGCGTCGACAGGGCCCAGCCCCAGCATTTT
CDR3: CASSVDRAQPQHF

V: TRBV29-1
size: few
J: TRBJ2-5
D: -
DNA: TGCAGCGTTGGGCAGGAGACCCAGTACTTC
CDR3: CSVGQETQYF

V: TRBV29-1
size: few
J: TRBJ2-5
D: -
DNA: TGCAGCGGACAACAGGCAGAGACCCAGTACTTC
CDR3: CSGQQAETQYF

V: TRBV9
size: -
J: TRBJ2-5
D: TRBD2
DNA: TGTGCCAGCAGCGCCCGACTAGCGGCTTCCCAAGAGACCCAGTACTTC
CDR3: CASSARLAASQETQYF

V: TRBV7-2
size: few
J: TRBJ1-5
D: TRBD1
DNA: TGTGCCAGCAGTCAGGACAGGGCGAGCTCTCAGCCCCAGCATTTT
CDR3: CASSQDRASSQPQHF

V: TRBV9
size: -
J: TRBJ2-5
D: -
DNA: TGTGCCAGCTCACTGTTCCAAGAGACCCAGTACTTC
CDR3: CASSLFQETQYF

V: TRBV5-1
size: -
J: TRBJ2-7
D: TRBD2
DNA: TGCGCCAGCAGCTTAGACCCTAGCGGGAGAACCACTTCCTACGAGCAGTACTTC
CDR3: CASSLDPSGRTTSYEQYF

V: TRBV4-1
size: few
J: TRBJ1-5
D: -
DNA: TGCGCCAGCAGCCCCGCCCCCCCCGTAGGCAATCAGCCCCAGCATTTT
CDR3: CASSPAPPVGNQPQHF

V: TRBV5-1
size: few
J: TRBJ2-3
D: -
DNA: TGCGCCAGCAGCTTGTGGGGGGCGGGGGCGTCCACAGATACGCAGTATTTT
CDR3: CASSLWGAGASTDTQYF

V: TRBV6-6
size: -
J: TRBJ1-5
D: TRBD1
DNA: TGTGCCACCGGGGACAGGGGTGGCCAGCCCCAGCATTTT
CDR3: CATGDRGGQPQHF

V: TRBV9
size: -
J: TRBJ2-2
D: TRBD2
DNA: TGTGCCAGCAGGCCTAGCGGGGACTTGAACACCGGGGAGCTGTTTTTT
CDR3: CASRPSGDLNTGELFF

V: TRBV19
size: few
J: TRBJ1-1
D: -
DNA: TGTGCCAGTAGCCGGACGGACTCGAACACTGAAGCTTTCTTT
CDR3: CASSRTDSNTEAFF

V: TRBV13
size: -
J: TRBJ2-5
D: -
DNA: TGTGCCAGCAGGCGGGGTCCTGTGGAGACCCAGTACTTC
CDR3: CASRRGPVETQYF

V: TRBV29-1
size: few
J: TRBJ2-5
D: TRBD2
DNA: TGCAGGGCGGGGGGTAGGGAGACCCAGTACTTC
CDR3: CRAGGRETQYF

V: TRBV5-4
size: -
J: TRBJ2-7
D: -
DNA: TGTGCCAGCAGCCCCGACTGGAGCTCCTACGAGCAGTACTTC
CDR3: CASSPDWSSYEQYF

V: TRBV6-5
size: -
J: TRBJ2-5
D: -
DNA: TGTGCCAGCAGTATGGGGGCTATTGAAGAGACCCAGTACTTC
CDR3: CASSMGAIEETQYF

V: TRBV5-1
size: -
J: TRBJ2-7
D: TRBD2
DNA: TGCGCCAGCAGCCTAGCGGGAAATCGCCACGAGCAGTACTTC
CDR3: CASSLAGNRHEQYF

V: TRBV28
size: -
J: TRBJ2-5
D: TRBD2
DNA: TGTGCCAGCAGTACTAGCGGGAGTTTAGAGACCCAGTACTTC
CDR3: CASSTSGSLETQYF

V: TRBV29-1
size: -
J: TRBJ2-1
D: TRBD2
DNA: TGCAGCGTTGAAGGGGATAGCGGGATACAAAGGTTCTTC
CDR3: CSVEGDSGIQRFF

V: TRBV9
size: few
J: TRBJ2-7
D: -
DNA: TGTGCCAGCAGCGTAGAAATAGGGCCGGGATACGAGCAGTACTTC
CDR3: CASSVEIGPGYEQYF

V: TRBV28
size: few
J: TRBJ2-1
D: TRBD2
DNA: TGTGCCAGCAGTCCCGGGACTAGCAGATACAATGAGCAGTTCTTC
CDR3: CASSPGTSRYNEQFF

V: TRBV10-3
size: few
J: TRBJ2-1
D: TRBD2
DNA: TGTGCCATCAATGGCGGGGGGGATCACTCCTACAATGAGCAGTTCTTC
CDR3: CAINGGGDHSYNEQFF

V: TRBV7-2
size: -
J: TRBJ2-5
D: -
DNA: TGTGCCAGCAGCCCAGGACTCGGGTCCCAGTACTTC
CDR3: CASSPGLGSQYF

V: TRBV11-2
size: few
J: TRBJ1-1
D: -
DNA: TGTGCCAGCAGCTTAGATCCGGGGAACACTGAAGCTTTCTTT
CDR3: CASSLDPGNTEAFF

V: TRBV29-1
size: few
J: TRBJ1-1
D: -
DNA: TGCAGCGTCCCCAAATCCACTGAAGCTTTCTTT
CDR3: CSVPKSTEAFF

V: TRBV5-4
size: -
J: TRBJ2-2
D: TRBD2
DNA: TGTGCCAGCAGCTTGGGGGGACTAGCCAATTCCGGGGAGCTGTTTTTT
CDR3: CASSLGGLANSGELFF

V: TRBV6-5
size: few
J: TRBJ2-2
D: TRBD1
DNA: TGTGCCAGCAGCGGGACAGGGGGCCGGACCGGGGAGCTGTTTTTT
CDR3: CASSGTGGRTGELFF

V: TRBV11-2
size: few
J: TRBJ2-7
D: -
DNA: TGTGCCAGCAGCCCTAGCGTGGCCGAGCAGTACTTC
CDR3: CASSPSVAEQYF

V: TRBV5-4
size: few
J: TRBJ2-1
D: TRBD1
DNA: TGTGCCAGCAGCTTGGCCTCGTCAGGGGGTGAGCAGTTCTTC
CDR3: CASSLASSGGEQFF

V: TRBV27
size: few
J: TRBJ2-5
D: -
DNA: TGTGCCAGCAGGGACACCTTGAGGGAGACCCAGTACTTC
CDR3: CASRDTLRETQYF

V: TRBV4-3
size: -
J: TRBJ2-3
D: -
DNA: TGCGCCAGCAGCCAAGACACAGGGAGGGTCACAGATACGCAGTATTTT
CDR3: CASSQDTGRVTDTQYF